Included here is one T cell receptor beta chain sequence, with context. The germline CDR1 and CDR2 sequences are SEHNR and FQNEAQ (reference sequence). CDR3 size: 14 residues. Trimming stripped 5 bases from V and 6 bases from J, with 14 bases between. Sequenced by immunoSEQ multiplex PCR; TCRdb stores in-frame clones only, minus some. The sample has fewer than 70,000 clones; more than 75% are singletons. The data were taken from a study of blood T cell repertoires in COVID-19. About the research overall: The United States, Italy and Spain were the sources of the acute and convalescent COVID-19 samples.

This TCR was sampled from a human donor in a cohort sampled during active COVID-19. The material sequenced was peripheral blood. The rearrangement links TRBV7-9 to TRBJ2-1; D not resolved. The CDR3 here is CASSLFRRGNEQFF. The CDR3 coding sequence is TGTGCCAGCAGCCTCTTCCGTAGAGGCAATGAGCAGTTCTTC.